This TCR beta chain came from a study of cytomegalovirus exposure and HLA in healthy donors. Study overall: The same platform was used for the 90 to 150 validation repertoires and the roughly 720 first-cohort repertoires, a later analysis reported.

Clones were sequenced by immunoSEQ multiplex PCR, and TCRdb holds only the in-frame ones, with some missing. The profile shows approximately 280,000 clones, approximately 86% of them singletons. Sequenced input: PBMCs. This clonotype originated in a woman between 18 and 29 years old in good health and CMV-seronegative.

The CDR3, as DNA: TGCGCCAGCAGCCAAGTCCTTCCGGGCGCCGGGGGAGTGAATGAGCAGTTCTTC. Translated: CASSQVLPGAGGVNEQFF. This chain links TRBV4-3 with TRBJ2-1; maybe TRBD2 (6 bases). This CDR3 contains 18 residues. The V gene lost 1 base and the J gene lost 7 bases, with 23 bases spanning the gap. Germline CDR1 is LGHNA and CDR2 is YSLEER.